The sequence of this T cell receptor (beta chain) was determined in a study of T-cell reconstitution after alpha-beta-depleted transplantation in children (dated by TCRdb to 2016 to 2017). Concerning the study at large: Using TCR repertoire profiling, the study followed T-cell immune reconstitution in a quantitative way in children after TCRalphabeta/CD19-depleted allogeneic hematopoietic cell transplantation. Study-wide conclusions, independent of this receptor: The high TCRbeta diversity at day 60 in some patients was ascribed to recipient T cells and intrathymic progenitors that had survived conditioning. Apparently early alphabetaT-cell count recovery about two months after transplant reportedly relied on only several hundred rapidly expanded clones derived from non-depleted graft cells. Over the following months the frequencies of hyperexpanded clones went down, and after one year T-cell counts and TCRbeta diversity were mostly credited to newly produced T cells.

Points on this clonotype: This receptor's antigen is unknown. No base quality values were provided; no much bigger clone lies one nucleotide off.

The CDR3 starts with the cysteine, ends with the phenylalanine, and has 12 residues. The read is trimmed to its CDR3 DNA, 36 bases read in frame from base 1. Relative to germline, V is missing 6 bases and J is missing 8 bases, with 4 bases of the junction outside any gene match. The CDR1 and CDR2 encoded by the germline V gene (reference sequence) are DFQATT and SNEGSKA. Per the publication, the treatment or condition label means: allogeneic hematopoietic cell transplantation with graft depleted of TCRalphabeta T cells and CD19 B cells. The children who served as transplant recipients had been given grafts of TCRalphabeta/CD19-depleted allogeneic hematopoietic cells. To prepare the library, PCR was applied. Instrument used: Illumina HiSeq 2500. To normalize quantification of the TCRbeta repertoire, the TCR libraries were built with molecular barcoding that relied on unique molecular identifiers. TCRdb cleaned the public reads at Q25 with fastp, built clones with MiXCR and kept in-frame beta chains. Entries that share a CDR3 protein sequence are merged under the most common genes and DNA. The sample table shows about 580,000 distinct CDR3 sequences, and around 23% are seen once. Roughly an eighth of the sample comes from the top ten.

Specimen: PBMCs, mostly from graft donor cells, collected 360 days after TCRalphabeta/CD19-depleted stem cell transplant. The TCR comes from a boy under two years old who had a stem cell transplant for acute myeloid leukemia, so the T cells may come from the graft donor. The sequence is built from TRBV20-1 and TRBJ1-6, and 7 junctional nucleotides match TRBD1. The CDR3 in this case is CSASGTDSPLHF. The nucleotide sequence reads as follows: TGCAGTGCATCGGGGACAGATTCACCCCTCCACTTT.